A selection of T cell receptor beta chains follows, all from one sample in a study of blood T cell repertoires in COVID-19. TCRdb's copy holds only in-frame clones and misses some; the assay was immunoSEQ multiplex PCR. The sample records some 300,000 clones, 75% to 90% being singletons. Sequenced: peripheral blood. Source of these receptors: an older woman with COVID-19, enrolled during active disease. The CDR3 runs from the conserved cysteine through the conserved F or W. Fields, in order: J gene, CDR3 length, D gene, clone size, V gene, CDR3 protein, CDR3 DNA. A D gene is named only where the DNA matches it firmly. Size values are once, few and many counts, or a class for expanded clones, and some rows have none.

J gene: TRBJ2-3; CDR3 length: 12; D gene: -; clone size: -; V gene: TRBV12-3/TRBV12-4; CDR3 protein: CASRAQEDTQYF; CDR3 DNA: TGTGCCAGCAGGGCCCAAGAAGATACGCAGTATTTT
J gene: TRBJ1-1; CDR3 length: 14; D gene: TRBD1; clone size: -; V gene: TRBV29-1; CDR3 protein: CSVKTTGDSIEAFF; CDR3 DNA: TGCAGCGTCAAGACGACAGGGGACTCGATTGAAGCTTTCTTT
J gene: TRBJ1-5; CDR3 length: 14; D gene: TRBD1; clone size: -; V gene: TRBV2; CDR3 protein: CASSNRDRNQPQHF; CDR3 DNA: TGTGCCAGCAGTAACCGGGACAGGAATCAGCCCCAGCATTTT
J gene: TRBJ2-7; CDR3 length: 15; D gene: TRBD1; clone size: once; V gene: TRBV5-4; CDR3 protein: CASSLVGQGPYEQYF; CDR3 DNA: TGTGCCAGCAGCTTGGTGGGACAGGGCCCCTACGAGCAGTACTTC
J gene: TRBJ2-5; CDR3 length: 14; D gene: TRBD1; clone size: -; V gene: TRBV3-1/TRBV3-2; CDR3 protein: CASNEGGQQETQYF; CDR3 DNA: TGTGCCAGCAACGAAGGGGGACAGCAAGAGACCCAGTACTTC
J gene: TRBJ2-1; CDR3 length: 12; D gene: -; clone size: -; V gene: TRBV10-1; CDR3 protein: CASSQLGGEQFF; CDR3 DNA: TGCGCCAGCAGTCAACTCGGGGGTGAGCAGTTCTTC
J gene: TRBJ1-1; CDR3 length: 16; D gene: TRBD1; clone size: -; V gene: TRBV25-1; CDR3 protein: CASSGVTKQGWAEAFF; CDR3 DNA: TGTGCCAGCAGTGGGGTAACAAAACAGGGGTGGGCTGAAGCTTTCTTT
J gene: TRBJ1-2; CDR3 length: 16; D gene: TRBD1; clone size: -; V gene: TRBV5-1; CDR3 protein: CASSLLQGEQVYGYTF; CDR3 DNA: TGCGCCAGCAGCTTGTTACAGGGGGAGCAAGTCTATGGCTACACCTTC
J gene: TRBJ2-1; CDR3 length: 14; D gene: -; clone size: -; V gene: TRBV27; CDR3 protein: CASSLSEAADEQFF; CDR3 DNA: TGTGCCAGCAGTTTATCAGAGGCTGCCGATGAGCAGTTCTTC
J gene: TRBJ2-1; CDR3 length: 8; D gene: -; clone size: -; V gene: TRBV2; CDR3 protein: CAIGEQFF; CDR3 DNA: TGTGCTATCGGGGAGCAGTTCTTC
J gene: TRBJ1-1; CDR3 length: 15; D gene: TRBD1; clone size: -; V gene: TRBV19; CDR3 protein: CASSKDRGQVDEAFF; CDR3 DNA: TGTGCCAGTAGTAAGGACAGGGGGCAAGTCGATGAAGCTTTCTTT
J gene: TRBJ2-6; CDR3 length: 18; D gene: TRBD1; clone size: -; V gene: TRBV19; CDR3 protein: CASSYRGQVGSGANVLTF; CDR3 DNA: TGTGCCAGTAGTTACCGGGGACAGGTTGGATCTGGGGCCAACGTCCTGACTTTC
J gene: TRBJ1-5; CDR3 length: 15; D gene: -; clone size: once; V gene: TRBV10-3; CDR3 protein: CAISDGGNSNQPQHF; CDR3 DNA: TGTGCCATCAGTGACGGGGGAAATAGCAATCAGCCCCAGCATTTT
J gene: TRBJ2-5; CDR3 length: 18; D gene: -; clone size: -; V gene: TRBV21-1; CDR3 protein: CASSKGNPGTGEEETQYF; CDR3 DNA: TGTGCCAGCAGCAAAGGGAACCCCGGGACAGGGGAAGAAGAGACCCAGTACTTC
J gene: TRBJ1-5; CDR3 length: 15; D gene: TRBD1; clone size: -; V gene: TRBV7-9; CDR3 protein: CASSRSGQGLQPQHF; CDR3 DNA: TGTGCCAGCAGCCGGTCGGGACAGGGCTTACAGCCCCAGCATTTT
J gene: TRBJ1-3; CDR3 length: 17; D gene: -; clone size: once; V gene: TRBV6-6; CDR3 protein: CASSPPGSVISGNTIYF; CDR3 DNA: TGTGCCAGCAGTCCTCCTGGTTCAGTCATCTCTGGAAACACCATATATTTT
J gene: TRBJ2-5; CDR3 length: 17; D gene: TRBD2; clone size: -; V gene: TRBV4-1; CDR3 protein: CASSHLGLAGGRETQYF; CDR3 DNA: TGCGCCAGCAGCCACCTTGGACTAGCGGGGGGTCGAGAGACCCAGTACTTC
J gene: TRBJ2-3; CDR3 length: 13; D gene: -; clone size: -; V gene: TRBV6-5; CDR3 protein: CASSTSTGDTQYF; CDR3 DNA: TGTGCCAGCAGTACATCAACAGGGGATACGCAGTATTTT
J gene: TRBJ2-3; CDR3 length: 15; D gene: TRBD2; clone size: -; V gene: TRBV5-4; CDR3 protein: CASSRLAGDTDTQYF; CDR3 DNA: TGTGCCAGCAGTCGACTAGCGGGGGACACAGATACGCAGTATTTT
J gene: TRBJ1-2; CDR3 length: 15; D gene: -; clone size: few; V gene: TRBV5-6; CDR3 protein: CASSLTAGPNYGYTF; CDR3 DNA: TGTGCCAGCAGCTTGACGGCAGGTCCTAACTATGGCTACACCTTC
J gene: TRBJ1-1; CDR3 length: 16; D gene: TRBD1; clone size: -; V gene: TRBV30; CDR3 protein: CAWSVIPQGRPTEAFF; CDR3 DNA: TGTGCCTGGAGTGTTATACCACAGGGGCGCCCCACTGAAGCTTTCTTT
J gene: TRBJ1-3; CDR3 length: 14; D gene: -; clone size: -; V gene: TRBV7-9; CDR3 protein: CASSLAGLGNTIYF; CDR3 DNA: TGTGCCAGCAGCTTAGCGGGACTGGGAAACACCATATATTTT
J gene: TRBJ2-3; CDR3 length: 16; D gene: TRBD2; clone size: -; V gene: TRBV9; CDR3 protein: CASSEVTGGPGDTQYF; CDR3 DNA: TGTGCCAGCAGTGAAGTTACGGGGGGGCCCGGAGATACGCAGTATTTT
J gene: TRBJ1-3; CDR3 length: 16; D gene: -; clone size: once; V gene: TRBV12-2; CDR3 protein: CASRLAPVRSGNTIYF; CDR3 DNA: TGTGCAAGTCGCTTAGCGCCGGTTCGCTCTGGAAACACCATATATTTT
J gene: TRBJ1-1; CDR3 length: 13; D gene: -; clone size: -; V gene: TRBV28; CDR3 protein: CASSFSDRLEAFF; CDR3 DNA: TGTGCCAGCAGTTTCTCGGACAGATTAGAAGCTTTCTTT
J gene: TRBJ2-2; CDR3 length: 16; D gene: TRBD2; clone size: -; V gene: TRBV19; CDR3 protein: CASSIGSGDYTGELFF; CDR3 DNA: TGTGCCAGTAGTATCGGTAGCGGGGATTACACCGGGGAGCTGTTTTTT
J gene: TRBJ1-3; CDR3 length: 15; D gene: -; clone size: -; V gene: TRBV4-2; CDR3 protein: CASSQTGFSGNTIYF; CDR3 DNA: TGTGCCAGCAGCCAAACAGGGTTCTCTGGAAACACCATATATTTT
J gene: TRBJ2-5; CDR3 length: 13; D gene: -; clone size: -; V gene: TRBV2; CDR3 protein: CASSPEVQETQYF; CDR3 DNA: TGTGCCAGCAGCCCCGAGGTCCAAGAGACCCAGTACTTC
J gene: TRBJ2-7; CDR3 length: 13; D gene: -; clone size: -; V gene: TRBV7-2; CDR3 protein: CASSLGGGYEQYF; CDR3 DNA: TGTGCCAGCAGCTTAGGGGGCGGTTACGAGCAGTACTTC
J gene: TRBJ2-1; CDR3 length: 15; D gene: TRBD2; clone size: -; V gene: TRBV24-1; CDR3 protein: CATSWRGASYNEQFF; CDR3 DNA: TGTGCCACCAGTTGGCGGGGGGCAAGCTACAATGAGCAGTTCTTC
J gene: TRBJ1-1; CDR3 length: 15; D gene: -; clone size: -; V gene: TRBV7-9; CDR3 protein: CASSFSATGNTEAFF; CDR3 DNA: TGTGCCAGCAGCTTTAGCGCGACAGGGAACACTGAAGCTTTCTTT
J gene: TRBJ1-4; CDR3 length: 14; D gene: -; clone size: -; V gene: TRBV18; CDR3 protein: CASSPPGGKEKLFF; CDR3 DNA: TGTGCCAGCTCACCACCAGGGGGAAAGGAAAAACTGTTTTTT
J gene: TRBJ2-3; CDR3 length: 14; D gene: TRBD2; clone size: -; V gene: TRBV30; CDR3 protein: CARGGEGRADTQYF; CDR3 DNA: TGTGCCCGGGGAGGGGAGGGCCGGGCAGATACGCAGTATTTT
J gene: TRBJ1-2; CDR3 length: 13; D gene: -; clone size: -; V gene: TRBV3-1/TRBV3-2; CDR3 protein: CASSWASNYGYTF; CDR3 DNA: TGTGCCAGCAGCTGGGCGAGTAACTATGGCTACACCTTC
J gene: TRBJ1-1; CDR3 length: 14; D gene: -; clone size: -; V gene: TRBV7-9; CDR3 protein: CASSLAGGGTEAFF; CDR3 DNA: TGTGCCAGCAGCTTAGCGGGAGGGGGTACTGAAGCTTTCTTT
J gene: TRBJ1-1; CDR3 length: 17; D gene: TRBD1; clone size: -; V gene: TRBV7-9; CDR3 protein: CASSSGQGTIRNTEAFF; CDR3 DNA: TGTGCCAGCAGCTCAGGACAGGGAACGATTCGGAACACTGAAGCTTTCTTT
J gene: TRBJ2-7; CDR3 length: 17; D gene: TRBD1; clone size: -; V gene: TRBV6-1; CDR3 protein: CASSEMPTGTGPYEQYF; CDR3 DNA: TGTGCCAGCAGTGAAATGCCAACCGGGACAGGGCCGTACGAGCAGTACTTC
J gene: TRBJ2-7; CDR3 length: 15; D gene: -; clone size: -; V gene: TRBV15; CDR3 protein: CATSRVGSTAYEQYF; CDR3 DNA: TGTGCCACCAGCAGAGTGGGCTCTACGGCCTACGAGCAGTACTTC
J gene: TRBJ1-6; CDR3 length: 15; D gene: TRBD1; clone size: once; V gene: TRBV5-1; CDR3 protein: CASRATGTGNSPLHF; CDR3 DNA: TGCGCCAGCAGAGCTACCGGGACAGGTAATTCACCCCTCCACTTT
J gene: TRBJ2-1; CDR3 length: 14; D gene: TRBD1; clone size: -; V gene: TRBV6-5; CDR3 protein: CASKFGTVGTEQFF; CDR3 DNA: TGTGCCAGCAAGTTCGGGACAGTGGGTACTGAGCAGTTCTTC
J gene: TRBJ2-5; CDR3 length: 14; D gene: -; clone size: -; V gene: TRBV11-2; CDR3 protein: CASRNPGNKETQYF; CDR3 DNA: TGTGCCAGCAGAAACCCAGGAAATAAAGAGACCCAGTACTTC